This T cell receptor (beta chain) was recorded in a study of T cell responses to AZD1222 COVID-19 vaccine. Sequencing used immunoSEQ multiplex PCR; TCRdb keeps in-frame clones, though not all of them. The repertoire holds 150,000 to 200,000 clones, with roughly 94% as singletons. Recipients boosted at about 4 weeks or about 12 weeks are pooled. Study results and limitations: Just a handful of people given AZD1222 tested seropositive at baseline. Possibly, clonal diversity was underestimated; donors were largely white British and included more females. There were repertoire samples only from the period after the peak T cell response.

Concerning this clone: Its target is unknown.

This CDR3 spans 16 amino acids. Per the germline V gene, CDR1 is SNHLY and CDR2 is FYNNEI. V shed 7 bases, J shed 1 base, and the junction held 3 bases outside the gene matches. The chain employs TRBV2 and TRBJ2-2, with 13 bases lining up with TRBD2. The specimen comprised peripheral blood, sampled 28 days after the second AZD1222 dose. The source is an adult who received the AZD1222 COVID-19 vaccine. The CDR3 protein is CASKGLAGKNTGELFF. Written as DNA, the CDR3 is TGTGCCAGCAAGGGACTAGCGGGGAAGAACACCGGGGAGCTGTTTTTT.